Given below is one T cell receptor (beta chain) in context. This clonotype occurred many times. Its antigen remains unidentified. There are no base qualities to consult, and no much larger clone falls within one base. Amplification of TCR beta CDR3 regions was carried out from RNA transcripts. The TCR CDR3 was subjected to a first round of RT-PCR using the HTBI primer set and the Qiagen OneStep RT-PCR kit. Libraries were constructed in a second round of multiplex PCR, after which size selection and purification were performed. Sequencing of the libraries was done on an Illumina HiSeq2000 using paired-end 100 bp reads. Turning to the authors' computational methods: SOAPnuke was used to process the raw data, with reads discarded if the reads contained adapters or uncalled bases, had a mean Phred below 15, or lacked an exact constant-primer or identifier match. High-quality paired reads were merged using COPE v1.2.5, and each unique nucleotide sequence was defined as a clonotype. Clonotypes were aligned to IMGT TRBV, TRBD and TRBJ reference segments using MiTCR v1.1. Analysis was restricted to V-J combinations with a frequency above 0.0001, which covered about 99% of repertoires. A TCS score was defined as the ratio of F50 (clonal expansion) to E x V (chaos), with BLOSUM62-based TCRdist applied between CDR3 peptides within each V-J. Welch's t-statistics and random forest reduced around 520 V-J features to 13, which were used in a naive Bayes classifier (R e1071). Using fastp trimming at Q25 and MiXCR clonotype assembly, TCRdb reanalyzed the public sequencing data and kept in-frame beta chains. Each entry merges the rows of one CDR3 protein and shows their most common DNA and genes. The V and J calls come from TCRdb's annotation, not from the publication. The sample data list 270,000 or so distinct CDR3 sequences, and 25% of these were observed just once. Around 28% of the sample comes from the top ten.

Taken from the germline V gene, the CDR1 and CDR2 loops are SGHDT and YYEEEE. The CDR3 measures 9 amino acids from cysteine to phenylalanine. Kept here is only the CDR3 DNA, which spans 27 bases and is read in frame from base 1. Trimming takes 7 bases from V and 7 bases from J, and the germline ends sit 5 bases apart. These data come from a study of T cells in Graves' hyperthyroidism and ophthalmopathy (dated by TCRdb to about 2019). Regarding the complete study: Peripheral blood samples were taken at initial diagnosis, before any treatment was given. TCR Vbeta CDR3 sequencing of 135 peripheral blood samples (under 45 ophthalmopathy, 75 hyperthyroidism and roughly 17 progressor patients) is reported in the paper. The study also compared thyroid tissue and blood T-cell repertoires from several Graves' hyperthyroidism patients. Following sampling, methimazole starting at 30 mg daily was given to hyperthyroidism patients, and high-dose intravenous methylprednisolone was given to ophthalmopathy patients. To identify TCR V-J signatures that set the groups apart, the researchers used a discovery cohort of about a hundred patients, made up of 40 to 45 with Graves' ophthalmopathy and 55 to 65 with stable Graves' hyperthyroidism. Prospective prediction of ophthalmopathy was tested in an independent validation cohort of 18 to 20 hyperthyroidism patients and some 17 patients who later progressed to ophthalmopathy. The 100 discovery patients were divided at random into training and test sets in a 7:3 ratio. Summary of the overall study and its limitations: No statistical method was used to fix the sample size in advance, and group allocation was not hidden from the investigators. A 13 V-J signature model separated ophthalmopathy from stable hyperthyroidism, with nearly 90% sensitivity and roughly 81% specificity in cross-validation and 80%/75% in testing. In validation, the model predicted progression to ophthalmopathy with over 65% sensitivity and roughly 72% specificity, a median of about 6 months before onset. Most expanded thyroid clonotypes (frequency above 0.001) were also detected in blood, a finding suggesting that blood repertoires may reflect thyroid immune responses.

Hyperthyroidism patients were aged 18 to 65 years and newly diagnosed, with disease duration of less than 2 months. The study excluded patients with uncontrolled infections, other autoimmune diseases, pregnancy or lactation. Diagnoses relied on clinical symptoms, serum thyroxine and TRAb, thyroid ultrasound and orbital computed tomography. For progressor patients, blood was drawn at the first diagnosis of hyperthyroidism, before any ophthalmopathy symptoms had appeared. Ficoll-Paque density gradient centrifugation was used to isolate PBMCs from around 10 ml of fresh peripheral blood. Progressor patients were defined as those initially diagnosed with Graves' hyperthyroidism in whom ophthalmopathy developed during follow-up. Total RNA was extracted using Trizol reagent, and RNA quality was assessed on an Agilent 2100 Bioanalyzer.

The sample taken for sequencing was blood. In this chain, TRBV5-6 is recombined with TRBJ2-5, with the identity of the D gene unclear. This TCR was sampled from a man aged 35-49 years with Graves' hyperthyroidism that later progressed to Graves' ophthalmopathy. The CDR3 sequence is CASLGTQYF. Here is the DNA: TGTGCCAGCCTCGGGACCCAGTACTTC.